Below, one T cell receptor (beta chain) is given with its context. TCR beta sequencing was performed on blood CD8+ and CD4+ T cells. Negative magnetic isolation gave CD8+ and CD4+ cells; FACS enriched CD8+ TEMRA. Germline V CDR1 and CDR2: LGHDT, YNNKEL (reference sequence). The CDR3 is 16 amino acids. V shed 3 bases and J 3 bases; nucleotides not matched to a gene: 7. The data derive from a study of CD8 T cells in Susac syndrome. The wider study: Blood was drawn from patients with Susac syndrome. At that point, they were therapy-naive, on corticosteroids, or on intravenous immunoglobulin alone.

The authors reverse transcribed roughly 0.5 to 1 ug RNA with random hexamers. From the immunoSEQ multiplex PCR reads, TCRdb called clonotypes with MiXCR, one entry per CDR3 protein. Of around 150,000 distinct CDR3 sequences listed, approximately 95% are singletons. The chain is built from TRBV3-1 and TRBJ2-3, with 9 bases fitting TRBD2. The material sequenced was CD8+ T cells from PBMCs. This clonotype was sampled from a human donor with Susac syndrome. CDR3 sequence: CASSQAGGGETDTQYF. The CDR3 coding sequence is TGTGCCAGCAGCCAGGCGGGGGGGGGAGAGACAGATACGCAGTATTTT.